This T cell receptor (beta chain) was recovered during a study of early T cells in non-severe SARS-CoV-2 infection. TCRdb re-called the 5' RACE reads with MiXCR, one entry per CDR3 protein. The table shows 90,000 to 130,000 distinct CDR3 sequences, with roughly an eighth occurring only once. Germline values: CDR1 SNHLY, CDR2 FYNNEI. V lost 7 bases and J lost 1, with 10 bases in between. The CDR3 totals 13 residues. This clonotype has just a few counts. The sequencing used whole blood, collected at baseline. The chain carries TRBV2 and TRBJ1-1; D not resolved. The clonotype comes from an adult who was a healthcare worker with PCR-confirmed SARS-CoV-2 infection or an uninfected control (not recorded which). CDR3 sequence (DNA): TGTGCCAGCACCCCTGACGCGAACACTGAAGCTTTCTTT. Its translation: CASTPDANTEAFF.